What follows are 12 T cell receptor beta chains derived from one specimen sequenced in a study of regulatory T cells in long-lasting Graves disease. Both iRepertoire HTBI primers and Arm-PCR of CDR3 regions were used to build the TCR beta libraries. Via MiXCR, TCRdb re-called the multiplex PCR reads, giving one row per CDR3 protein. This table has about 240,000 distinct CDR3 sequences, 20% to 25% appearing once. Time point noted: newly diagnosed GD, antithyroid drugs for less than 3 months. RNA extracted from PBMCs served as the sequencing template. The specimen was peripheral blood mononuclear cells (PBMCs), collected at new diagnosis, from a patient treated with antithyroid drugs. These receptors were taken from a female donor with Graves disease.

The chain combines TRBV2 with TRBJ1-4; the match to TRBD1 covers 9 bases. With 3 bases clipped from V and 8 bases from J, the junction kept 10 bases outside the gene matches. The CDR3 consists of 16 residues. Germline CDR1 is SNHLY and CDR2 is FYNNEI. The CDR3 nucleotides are TGTGCCAGCAGTGATCCCGGGACAGGGTATAACGAAAAACTGTTTTTT. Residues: CASSDPGTGYNEKLFF.

The CDR3 loop reads CASSIERGPLADTQYF. For the CDR3, the DNA is TGTGCCAGTAGTATAGAGCGGGGCCCCCTGGCAGATACGCAGTATTTT. This chain connects TRBV19 to TRBJ2-3; possible D gene TRBD2, 6 bases. Germline-derived CDR1 and CDR2 are LNHDA and SQIVND (reference sequence). The V end lost 0 bases, the J end lost 4 bases, and 14 bases lay between the germline ends. CDR3 length: 16 residues.

As DNA, the CDR3 is TGTGCCAGCAGTTTAAAGGGGGACTACACCTTC. It codes for CASSLKGDYTF. The chain links TRBV28 to TRBJ1-2; possible D gene TRBD1, 6 bases. The CDR3 has 11 amino acids. The ends were cut back, 2 bases at V and 10 bases at J, with 8 bases in the middle. Germline V lookup: CDR1 MDHEN, CDR2 SYDVKM.

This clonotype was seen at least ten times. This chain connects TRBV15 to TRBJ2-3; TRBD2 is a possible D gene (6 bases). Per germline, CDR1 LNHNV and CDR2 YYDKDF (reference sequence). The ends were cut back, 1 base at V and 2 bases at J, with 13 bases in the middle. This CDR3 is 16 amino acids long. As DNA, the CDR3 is TGTGCCACCAGCAGAGGTCGGCAGGGACTCACAGATACGCAGTATTTT. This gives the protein CATSRGRQGLTDTQYF.

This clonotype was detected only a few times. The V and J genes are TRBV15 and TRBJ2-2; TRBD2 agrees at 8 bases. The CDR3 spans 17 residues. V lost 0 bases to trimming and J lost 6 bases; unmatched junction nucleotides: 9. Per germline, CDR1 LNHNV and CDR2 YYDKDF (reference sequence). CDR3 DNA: TGTGCCACCAGCAGAGATCCTTCTAGCGGGTCTTCCGGGGAGCTGTTTTTT. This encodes CATSRDPSSGSSGELFF. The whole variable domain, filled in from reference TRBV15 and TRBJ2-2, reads DAMVIQNPRYQVTQFGKPVTLSCSQTLNHNVMYWYQQKSSQAPKLLFHYYDKDFNNEADTPDNFQSRRPNTSFCFLDIRSPGLGDTAMYLCATSRDPSSGSSGELFFGEGSRLTVL.

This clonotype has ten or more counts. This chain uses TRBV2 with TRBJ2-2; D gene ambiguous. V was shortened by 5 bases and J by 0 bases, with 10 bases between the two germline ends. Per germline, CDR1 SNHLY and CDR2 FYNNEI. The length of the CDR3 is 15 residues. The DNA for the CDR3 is TGTGCCAGCAGTCCCCGGCTTCCGAACACCGGGGAGCTGTTTTTT. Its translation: CASSPRLPNTGELFF.

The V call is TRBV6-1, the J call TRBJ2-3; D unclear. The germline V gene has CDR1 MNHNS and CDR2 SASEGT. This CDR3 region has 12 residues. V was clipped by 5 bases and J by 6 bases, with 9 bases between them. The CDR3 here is CASSRPADTQYF. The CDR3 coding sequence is TGTGCCAGCAGTCGGCCCGCGGATACGCAGTATTTT.

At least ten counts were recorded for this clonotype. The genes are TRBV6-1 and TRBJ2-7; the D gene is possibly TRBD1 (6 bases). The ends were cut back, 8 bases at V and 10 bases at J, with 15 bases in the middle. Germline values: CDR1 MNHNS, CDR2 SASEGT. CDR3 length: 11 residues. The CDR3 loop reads CASVAGQRQYF. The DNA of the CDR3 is TGTGCCAGCGTGGCCGGACAGAGACAGTACTTC.

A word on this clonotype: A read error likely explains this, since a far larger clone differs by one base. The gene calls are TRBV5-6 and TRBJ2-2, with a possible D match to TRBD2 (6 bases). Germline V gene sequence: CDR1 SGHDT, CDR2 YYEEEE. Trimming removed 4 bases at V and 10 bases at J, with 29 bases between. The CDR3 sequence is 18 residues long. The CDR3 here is CASSQDTGEDPAYEELFF. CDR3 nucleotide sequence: TGTGCCAGCAGCCAAGACACGGGGGAGGACCCCGCCTACGAGGAGCTGTTTTTT. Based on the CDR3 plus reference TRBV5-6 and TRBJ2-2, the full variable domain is DAGVTQSPTHLIKTRGQQVTLRCSPKSGHDTVSWYQQALGQGPQFIFQYYEEEERQRGNFPDRFSGHQFPNYSSELNVNALLLGDSALYLCASSQDTGEDPAYEELFFGEGSRLTVL.

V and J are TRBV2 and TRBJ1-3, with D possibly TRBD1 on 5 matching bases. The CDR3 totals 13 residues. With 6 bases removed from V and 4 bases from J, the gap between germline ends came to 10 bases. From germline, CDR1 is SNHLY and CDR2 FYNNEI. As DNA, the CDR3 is TGTGCCAGCAGGGGGCTTGAAGGAAACACCATATATTTT. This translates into CASRGLEGNTIYF.

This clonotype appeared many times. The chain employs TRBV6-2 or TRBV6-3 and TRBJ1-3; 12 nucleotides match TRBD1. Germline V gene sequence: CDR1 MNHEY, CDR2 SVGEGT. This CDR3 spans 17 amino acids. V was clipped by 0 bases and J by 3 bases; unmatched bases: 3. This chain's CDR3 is CASSYSGQGADGNTIYF. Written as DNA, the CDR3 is TGTGCCAGCAGTTACTCGGGACAGGGGGCGGATGGAAACACCATATATTTT.

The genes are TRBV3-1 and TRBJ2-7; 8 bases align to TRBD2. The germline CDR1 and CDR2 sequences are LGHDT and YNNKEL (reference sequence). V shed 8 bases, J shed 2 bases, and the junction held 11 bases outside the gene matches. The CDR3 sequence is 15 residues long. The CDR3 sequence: CASSVLSGGAYEQYF. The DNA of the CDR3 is TGTGCCAGCTCAGTGCTCAGCGGGGGTGCCTACGAGCAGTACTTC.